This TCR beta chain was found in a study of blood T cells in healthy people across ages. The authors ran a second PCR of 7 to 11 cycles using a sample-barcoded 5' primer and a J-beta primer mix. A single record per CDR3 protein comes from TCRdb applying MiXCR to the 5' RACE reads. Here the sample spans 600,000 or so distinct CDR3 sequences, roughly 31% being singletons. This CDR3 contains 14 residues. V shed 9 bases and J 4 bases; nucleotides not matched to a gene: 7. Germline V gene data show CDR1 as MNHNS and CDR2 as SASEGT. This clonotype was detected ten times or more. The J gene is TRBJ2-1, the V gene TRBV6-1; 9 bases line up with TRBD1. The clonotype was recovered from a woman older than 75 in good health. Sequencing was carried out using blood. This chain's CDR3 is CASSGTGRYNEQFF. The CDR3 nucleotides read TGTGCCAGTTCCGGGACAGGGCGTTACAATGAGCAGTTCTTC.